This TCR beta chain is from a study of blood T cell repertoires in COVID-19. At the level of the study: T cells, B-cell-depleted T cells, or PBMCs provided the cDNA or gDNA that served as material.

The germline V and J ends were trimmed by 6 bases and 5 bases, with 14 bases remaining between them. There are 14 residues in the CDR3. CDR1 is WNHNN, CDR2 SYGVQD, per germline (reference sequence). Authors' methods: It was from reference gene primer amplification that nucleated cell counts were estimated. Assay: immunoSEQ multiplex PCR; the TCRdb copy retains only in-frame clones and omits some. That table is the source of V, J and clone size, and D and trimming were worked out from the DNA. The data show approximately 270,000 clones, about 89% seen once. Material: peripheral blood. The rearrangement links TRBV10-1 to TRBJ2-1; perhaps TRBD2 as D (5 bases). The origin of this receptor is a man in his fifties with acute or convalescent COVID-19. CDR3 residues: CASRRAVGDNEQFF. In nucleotides, the CDR3 is TGCGCCAGCAGGCGGGCAGTGGGAGACAATGAGCAGTTCTTC.